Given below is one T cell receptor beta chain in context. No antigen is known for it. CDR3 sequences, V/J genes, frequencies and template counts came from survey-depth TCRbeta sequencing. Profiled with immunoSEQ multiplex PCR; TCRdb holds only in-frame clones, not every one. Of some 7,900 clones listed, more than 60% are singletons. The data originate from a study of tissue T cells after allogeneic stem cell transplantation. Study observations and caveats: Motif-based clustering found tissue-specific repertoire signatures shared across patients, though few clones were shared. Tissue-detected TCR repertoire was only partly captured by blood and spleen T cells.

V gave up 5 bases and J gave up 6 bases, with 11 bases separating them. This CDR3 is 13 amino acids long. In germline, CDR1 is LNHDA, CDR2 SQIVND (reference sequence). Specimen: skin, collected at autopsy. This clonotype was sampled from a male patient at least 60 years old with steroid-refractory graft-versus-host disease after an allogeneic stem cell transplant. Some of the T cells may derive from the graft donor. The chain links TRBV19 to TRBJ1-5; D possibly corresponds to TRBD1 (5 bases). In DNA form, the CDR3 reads TGTGCCAGTAGTTGGGGGGTAAGTCAGCCCCAGCATTTT. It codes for CASSWGVSQPQHF.